This T cell receptor beta chain emerged from a study of blood T cell repertoires in COVID-19. V was shortened by 0 bases and J by 5 bases, with 10 bases between the two germline ends. The germline V gene encodes CDR1 MGHRA and CDR2 YSYEKL. This CDR3 is 14 amino acids long. The cohort comprised adults aged about 18 to 100 years residing in approximately 22 US areas. Data came from immunoSEQ multiplex PCR; TCRdb stores just in-frame clones and leaves some out. The sample consists of fewer than 250,000 clones, 89% of them appearing once. This clonotype was obtained from a young woman who had recovered from COVID-19. Sequencing was carried out using PBMCs or T cells enriched from blood (not recorded which). The chain combines TRBV4-1 with TRBJ1-2, with TRBD1 as a possible D gene (5 bases). In nucleotides, the CDR3 is TGCGCCAGCAGCCAAGAAACAGGACCTTATGGCTACACCTTC. Protein product: CASSQETGPYGYTF.